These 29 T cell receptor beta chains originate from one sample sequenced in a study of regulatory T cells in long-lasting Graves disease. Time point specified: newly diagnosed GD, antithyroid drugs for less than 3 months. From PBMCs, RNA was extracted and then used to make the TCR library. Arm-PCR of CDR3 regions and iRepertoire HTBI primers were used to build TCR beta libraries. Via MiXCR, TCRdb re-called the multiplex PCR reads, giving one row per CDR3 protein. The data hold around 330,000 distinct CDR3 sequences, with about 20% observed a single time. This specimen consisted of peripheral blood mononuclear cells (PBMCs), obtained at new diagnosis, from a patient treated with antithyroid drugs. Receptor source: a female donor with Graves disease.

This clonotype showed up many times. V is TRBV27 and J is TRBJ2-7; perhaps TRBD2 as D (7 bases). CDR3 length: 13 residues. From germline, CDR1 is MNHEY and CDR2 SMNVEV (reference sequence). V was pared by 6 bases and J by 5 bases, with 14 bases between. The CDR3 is CASRGGAGNEQYF. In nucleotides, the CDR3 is TGTGCCAGCAGGGGGGGGGCAGGCAACGAGCAGTACTTC.

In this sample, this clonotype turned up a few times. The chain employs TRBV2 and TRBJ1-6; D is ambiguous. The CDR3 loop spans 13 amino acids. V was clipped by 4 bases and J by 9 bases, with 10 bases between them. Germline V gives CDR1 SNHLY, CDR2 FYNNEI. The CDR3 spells CASSGDWGSPLHF. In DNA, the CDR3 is TGTGCCAGCAGTGGGGATTGGGGTTCACCCCTCCACTTT.

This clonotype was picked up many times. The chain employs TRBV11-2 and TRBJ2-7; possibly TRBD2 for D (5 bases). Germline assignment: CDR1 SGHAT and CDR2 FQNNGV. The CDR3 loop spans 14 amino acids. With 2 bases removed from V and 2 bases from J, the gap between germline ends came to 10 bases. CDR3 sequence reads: CASSLSGITYEQYF. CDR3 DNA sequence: TGTGCCAGCAGCTTATCCGGGATAACCTACGAGCAGTACTTC.

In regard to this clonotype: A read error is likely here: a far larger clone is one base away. This chain's CDR3 is CASRAGGASYNEQYF. CDR3 in DNA: TGTGCCAGCAGGGCAGGGGGCGCATCCTACAATGAGCAGTACTTC. The rearrangement links TRBV2 to TRBJ2-7; 8 positions match TRBD1. V shed 6 bases and J 7 bases; nucleotides not matched to a gene: 14. This CDR3 comprises 15 residues. Per germline, CDR1 SNHLY and CDR2 FYNNEI.

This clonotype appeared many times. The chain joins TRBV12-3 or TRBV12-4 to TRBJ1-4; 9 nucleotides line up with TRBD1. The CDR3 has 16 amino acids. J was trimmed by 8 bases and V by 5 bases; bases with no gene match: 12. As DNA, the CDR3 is TGTGCCAGCAGTGCCCATGAACAGGGGGCGAGGGAAAAACTGTTTTTT. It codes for CASSAHEQGAREKLFF.

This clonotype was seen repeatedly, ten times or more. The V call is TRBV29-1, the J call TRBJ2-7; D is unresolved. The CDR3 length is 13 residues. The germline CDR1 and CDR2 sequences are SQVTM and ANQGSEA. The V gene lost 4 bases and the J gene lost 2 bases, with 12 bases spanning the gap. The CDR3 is CSVASQETYEQYF. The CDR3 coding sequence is TGCAGCGTTGCCTCCCAGGAGACCTACGAGCAGTACTTC.

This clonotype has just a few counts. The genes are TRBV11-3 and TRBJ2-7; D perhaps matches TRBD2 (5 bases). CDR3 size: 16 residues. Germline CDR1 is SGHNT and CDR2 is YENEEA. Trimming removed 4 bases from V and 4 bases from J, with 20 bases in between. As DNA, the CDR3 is TGTGCCAGCAGCTCTCCCGGAGGACCGGAAGAATACGAGCAGTACTTC. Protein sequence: CASSSPGGPEEYEQYF.

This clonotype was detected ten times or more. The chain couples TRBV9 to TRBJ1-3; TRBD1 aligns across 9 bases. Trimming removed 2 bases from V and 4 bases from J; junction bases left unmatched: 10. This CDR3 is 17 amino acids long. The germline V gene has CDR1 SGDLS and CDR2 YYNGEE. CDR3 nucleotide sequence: TGTGCCAGCAGCGTCCTACCGACAGGGGGGTACGGAAACACCATATATTTT. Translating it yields CASSVLPTGGYGNTIYF.

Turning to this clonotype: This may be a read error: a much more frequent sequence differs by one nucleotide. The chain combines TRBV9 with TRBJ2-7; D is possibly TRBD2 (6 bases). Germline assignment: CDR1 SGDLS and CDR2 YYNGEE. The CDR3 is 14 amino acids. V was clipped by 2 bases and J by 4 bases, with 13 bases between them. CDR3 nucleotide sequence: TGTGCCAGCAGCGTCGGCGGGAAAGCTTACGAGCAGTACTTC. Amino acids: CASSVGGKAYEQYF.

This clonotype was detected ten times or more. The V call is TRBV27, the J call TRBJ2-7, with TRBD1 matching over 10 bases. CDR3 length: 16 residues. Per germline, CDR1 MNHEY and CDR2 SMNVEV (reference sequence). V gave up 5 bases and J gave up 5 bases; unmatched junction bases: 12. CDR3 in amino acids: CASSPIPGQGLDEQYF. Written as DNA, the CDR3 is TGTGCCAGCAGTCCTATACCGGGACAGGGGTTAGACGAGCAGTACTTC.

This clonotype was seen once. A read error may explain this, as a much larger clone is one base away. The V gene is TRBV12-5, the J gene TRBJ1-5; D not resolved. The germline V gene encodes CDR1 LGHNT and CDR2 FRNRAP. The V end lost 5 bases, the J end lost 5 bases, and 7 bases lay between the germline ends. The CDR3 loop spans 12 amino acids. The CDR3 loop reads CASGALDQPQHF. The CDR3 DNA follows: TGTGCTAGTGGTGCCCTCGATCAGCCCCAGCATTTT.

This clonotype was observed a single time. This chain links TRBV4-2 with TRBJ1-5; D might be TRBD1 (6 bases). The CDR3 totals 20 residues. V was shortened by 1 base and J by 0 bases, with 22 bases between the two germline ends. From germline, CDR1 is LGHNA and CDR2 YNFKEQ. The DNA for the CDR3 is TGTGCCAGCAGCCAAGGGGGGCGACTGGCCGGACCTTATAGCAATCAGCCCCAGCATTTT. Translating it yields CASSQGGRLAGPYSNQPQHF.

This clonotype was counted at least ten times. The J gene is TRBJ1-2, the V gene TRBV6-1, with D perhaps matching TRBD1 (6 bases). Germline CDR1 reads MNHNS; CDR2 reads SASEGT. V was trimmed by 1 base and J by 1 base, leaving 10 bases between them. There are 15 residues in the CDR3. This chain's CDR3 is CASSEGLGHNYGYTF. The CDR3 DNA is TGTGCCAGCAGTGAAGGCCTGGGACATAACTATGGCTACACCTTC.

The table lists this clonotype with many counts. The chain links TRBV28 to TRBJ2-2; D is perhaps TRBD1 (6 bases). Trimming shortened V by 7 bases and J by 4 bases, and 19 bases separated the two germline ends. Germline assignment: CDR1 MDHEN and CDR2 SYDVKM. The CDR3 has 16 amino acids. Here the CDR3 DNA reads TGTGCCAGCACCCCCCGGGCGGCAGGGGCCACCGGGGAGCTGTTTTTT. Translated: CASTPRAAGATGELFF.

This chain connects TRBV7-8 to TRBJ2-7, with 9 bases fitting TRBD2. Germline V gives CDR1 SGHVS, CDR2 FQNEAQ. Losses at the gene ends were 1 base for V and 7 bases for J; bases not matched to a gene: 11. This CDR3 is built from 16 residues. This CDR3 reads CASSLVRLAGKGEQYF. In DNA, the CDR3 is TGTGCCAGCAGCTTAGTCAGGCTAGCGGGGAAGGGGGAGCAGTACTTC.

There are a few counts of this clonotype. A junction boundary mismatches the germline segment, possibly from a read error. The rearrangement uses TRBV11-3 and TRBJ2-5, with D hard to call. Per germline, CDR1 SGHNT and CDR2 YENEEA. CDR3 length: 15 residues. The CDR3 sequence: CASSLVVSAKETQYF. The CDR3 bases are TGCGCCAGCAGCTTGGTAGTTTCAGCGAAAGAGACCCAGTACTTC.

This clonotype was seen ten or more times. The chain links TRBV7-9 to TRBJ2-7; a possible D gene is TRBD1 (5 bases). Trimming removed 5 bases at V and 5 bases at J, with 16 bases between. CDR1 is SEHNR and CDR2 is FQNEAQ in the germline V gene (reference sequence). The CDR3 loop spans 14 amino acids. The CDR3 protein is CASSIGALAHEQYF. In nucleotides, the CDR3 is TGTGCCAGCAGCATAGGGGCTTTAGCCCACGAGCAGTACTTC.

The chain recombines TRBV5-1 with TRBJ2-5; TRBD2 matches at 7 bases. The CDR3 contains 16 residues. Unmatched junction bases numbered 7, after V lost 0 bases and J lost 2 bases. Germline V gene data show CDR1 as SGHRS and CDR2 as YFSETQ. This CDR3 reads CASSLARTSAQETQYF. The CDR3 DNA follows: TGCGCCAGCAGCTTGGCCCGTACTAGCGCACAAGAGACCCAGTACTTC.

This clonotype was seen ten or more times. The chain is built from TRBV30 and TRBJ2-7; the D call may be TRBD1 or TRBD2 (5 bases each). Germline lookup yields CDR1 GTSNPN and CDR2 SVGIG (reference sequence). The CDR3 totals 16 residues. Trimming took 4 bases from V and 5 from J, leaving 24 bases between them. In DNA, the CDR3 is TGTGCCTGGACCCTAGGGGTGCAGGGCGGGCGGCACGAGCAGTACTTC. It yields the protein CAWTLGVQGGRHEQYF.

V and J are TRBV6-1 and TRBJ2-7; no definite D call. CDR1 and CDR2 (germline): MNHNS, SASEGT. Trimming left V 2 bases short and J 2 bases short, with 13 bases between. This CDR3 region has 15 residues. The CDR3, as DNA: TGTGCCAGCAGTGAATGGACGGTTAGTACCTACGAGCAGTACTTC. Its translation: CASSEWTVSTYEQYF.

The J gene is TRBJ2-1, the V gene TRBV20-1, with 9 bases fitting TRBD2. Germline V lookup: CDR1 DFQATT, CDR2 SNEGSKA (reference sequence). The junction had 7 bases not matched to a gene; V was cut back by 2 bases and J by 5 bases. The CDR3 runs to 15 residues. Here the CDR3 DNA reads TGCAGTGCTAGAATCCTAGCGGGACTCAACAATGAGCAGTTCTTC. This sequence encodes CSARILAGLNNEQFF.

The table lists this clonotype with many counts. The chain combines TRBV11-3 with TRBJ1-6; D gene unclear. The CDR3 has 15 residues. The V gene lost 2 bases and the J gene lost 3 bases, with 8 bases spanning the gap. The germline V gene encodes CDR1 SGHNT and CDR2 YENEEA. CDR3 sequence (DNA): TGTGCCAGCAGCTTATCGGCGGACTATAATTCACCCCTCCACTTT. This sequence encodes CASSLSADYNSPLHF.

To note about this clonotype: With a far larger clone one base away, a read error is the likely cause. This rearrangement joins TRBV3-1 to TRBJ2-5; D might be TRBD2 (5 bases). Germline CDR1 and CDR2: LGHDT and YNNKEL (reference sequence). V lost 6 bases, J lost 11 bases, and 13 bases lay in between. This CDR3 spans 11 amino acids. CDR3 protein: CASRSTWEQYF. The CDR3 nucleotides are TGTGCCAGCAGAAGCACTTGGGAGCAGTACTTC.

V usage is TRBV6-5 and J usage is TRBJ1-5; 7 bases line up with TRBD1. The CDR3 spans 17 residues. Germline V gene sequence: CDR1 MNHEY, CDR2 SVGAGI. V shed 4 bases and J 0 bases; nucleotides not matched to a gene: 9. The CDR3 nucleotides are TGTGCCAGCAGTTCTTCCCGGACAGGCTATAGCAATCAGCCCCAGCATTTT. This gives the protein CASSSSRTGYSNQPQHF.

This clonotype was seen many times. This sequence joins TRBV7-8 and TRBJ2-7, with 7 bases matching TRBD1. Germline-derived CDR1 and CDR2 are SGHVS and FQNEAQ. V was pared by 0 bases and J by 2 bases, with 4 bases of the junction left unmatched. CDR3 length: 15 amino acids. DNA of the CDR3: TGTGCCAGCAGCTTAGCGACAGGGCCCACCTACGAGCAGTACTTC. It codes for CASSLATGPTYEQYF.

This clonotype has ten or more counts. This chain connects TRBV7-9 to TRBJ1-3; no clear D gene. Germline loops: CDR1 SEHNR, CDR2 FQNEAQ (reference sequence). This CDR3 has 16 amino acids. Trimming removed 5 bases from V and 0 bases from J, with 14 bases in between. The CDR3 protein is CASSALDGSSGNTIYF. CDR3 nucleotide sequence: TGTGCCAGCAGCGCATTAGACGGCAGCTCTGGAAACACCATATATTTT.

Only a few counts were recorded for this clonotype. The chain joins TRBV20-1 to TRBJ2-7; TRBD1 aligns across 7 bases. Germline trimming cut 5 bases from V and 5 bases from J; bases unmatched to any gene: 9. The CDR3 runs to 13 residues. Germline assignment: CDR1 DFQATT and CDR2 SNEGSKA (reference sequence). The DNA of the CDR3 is TGCAGTGCTGTCCCGGACAGGCCCCACGAGCAGTACTTC. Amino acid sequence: CSAVPDRPHEQYF.

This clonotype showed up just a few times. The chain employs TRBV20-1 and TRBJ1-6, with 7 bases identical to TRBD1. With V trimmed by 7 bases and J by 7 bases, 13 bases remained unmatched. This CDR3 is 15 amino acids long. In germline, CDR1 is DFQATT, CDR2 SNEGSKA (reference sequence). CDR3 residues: CSGKKAGQTNSPLHF. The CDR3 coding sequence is TGCAGTGGAAAGAAGGCGGGACAGACAAATTCACCCCTCCACTTT.

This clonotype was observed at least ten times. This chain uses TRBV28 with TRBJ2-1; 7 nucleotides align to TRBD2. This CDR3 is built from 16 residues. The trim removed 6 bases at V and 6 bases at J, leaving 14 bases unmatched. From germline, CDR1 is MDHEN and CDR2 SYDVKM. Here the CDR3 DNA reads TGTGCCAGCAGGAAATCGGGAGGACCGAGACCCAATGAGCAGTTCTTC. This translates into CASRKSGGPRPNEQFF.